Following are 10 T cell receptor beta chains from one sample sequenced in a study of blood T cell repertoires in COVID-19. Assay used: immunoSEQ multiplex PCR; TCRdb lists only in-frame clones, some missing. The data hold 170,000 or so clones, with roughly 87% observed a single time. The sequencing sample was made of PBMCs or T cells enriched from blood (not recorded which). The receptors derive from a woman aged 45-65 years who had recovered from COVID-19.

CDR3 bases: TGTGCCAGCAGCTTAAAACAGGGGATAGGGGCTCCAAATTCACCCCTCCACTTT. This encodes CASSLKQGIGAPNSPLHF. The chain combines TRBV7-9 with TRBJ1-6; 7 nucleotides match TRBD1. Trimming removed 2 bases from V and 7 bases from J; junction bases left unmatched: 14. CDR3 length: 18 amino acids. Germline loops: CDR1 SEHNR, CDR2 FQNEAQ (reference sequence). The full variable domain, its missing parts supplied by reference TRBV7-9 and TRBJ1-6, is DTGVSQNPRHKITKRGQNVTFRCDPISEHNRLYWYRQTLGQGPEFLTYFQNEAQLEKSRLLSDRFSAERPKGSFSTLEIQRTEQGDSAMYLCASSLKQGIGAPNSPLHFGNGTRLTVT.

The chain employs TRBV21-1 and TRBJ2-7; the table's D gene call, TRBD2, was not cross checked with the DNA. TRBV21-1 is labeled a pseudogene. This CDR3 is built from 16 residues. The CDR3 DNA follows: TGTGCCAGCAGCAAAGAGGGACTAGCGGGAGGACACGAGCAGTACTTC. This translates into CASSKEGLAGGHEQYF.

The chain links TRBV11-3 to TRBJ2-1; 11 bases line up with TRBD2. Per germline, CDR1 SGHNT and CDR2 YENEEA. The CDR3 is 16 residues long. With 1 base clipped from V and 8 bases from J, the junction kept 7 bases outside the gene matches. The CDR3 DNA is TGTGCCAGCAGCTTAGGGATAGCGGGAGGGTTGGATGAGCAGTTCTTC. Translated: CASSLGIAGGLDEQFF.

J is TRBJ2-5 and V is TRBV6-1, with 8 bases identical to TRBD1. Germline assignment: CDR1 MNHNS and CDR2 SASEGT. This CDR3 comprises 15 residues. V gave up 2 bases and J gave up 4 bases; unmatched junction bases: 6. This CDR3 reads CASSETDRVRETQYF. The CDR3 DNA follows: TGTGCCAGCAGTGAAACGGACAGGGTACGAGAGACCCAGTACTTC.

This chain connects TRBV3-1 (or the pseudogene TRBV3-2) to TRBJ2-2; D is perhaps TRBD2 (5 bases). The CDR3 extends over 16 amino acids. Germline loops: CDR1 LGHDT, CDR2 YNNKEL (reference sequence). V shed 1 base and J shed 3 bases, with 12 bases lying between them. CDR3 in amino acids: CASSQVLEVYTGELFF. CDR3 bases: TGTGCCAGCAGCCAAGTTTTGGAGGTGTACACCGGGGAGCTGTTTTTT.

The chain carries TRBV6-5 and TRBJ2-5; D may be TRBD1 (5 bases). Deletions cut 2 bases from V and 0 bases from J, with 7 bases between. CDR1 and CDR2 (germline): MNHEY, SVGAGI. This CDR3 region has 14 residues. The CDR3 nucleotides are TGTGCCAGCAGTTACGTAGGGGACCAAGAGACCCAGTACTTC. Translation gives CASSYVGDQETQYF.

This chain joins TRBV18 and TRBJ2-1; TRBD1 agrees at 9 bases. This CDR3 region has 15 residues. After removal of 6 bases from V and 6 bases from J, the junction contained 9 bases not matched to a gene. Germline values: CDR1 KGHSH, CDR2 LQKENI. CDR3 amino acids: CASSTGTGLSNEQFF. CDR3 DNA sequence: TGTGCCAGCTCTACCGGGACAGGGCTAAGCAATGAGCAGTTCTTC.

The chain is built from TRBV19 and TRBJ1-6, with TRBD1 matching over 9 bases. The CDR3 sequence is 15 residues long. The germline CDR1 and CDR2 sequences are LNHDA and SQIVND (reference sequence). Losses at the gene ends were 5 bases for V and 7 bases for J; bases not matched to a gene: 6. CDR3 in amino acids: CASSWRQGENSPLHF. As DNA, the CDR3 is TGTGCCAGTAGTTGGCGACAGGGGGAAAATTCACCCCTCCACTTT.

The chain employs TRBV11-2 and TRBJ2-2; the match to TRBD1 covers 11 bases. The V gene's germline CDR1 is SGHAT and CDR2 FQNNGV. Trimming cost V 4 bases and J 9 bases; bases outside gene matches: 7. This CDR3 contains 15 residues. DNA for the CDR3: TGTGCCAGCAGCTCGGGACAGGGGGGCACGAGGGAGCTGTTTTTT. Translation gives CASSSGQGGTRELFF.

The genes are TRBV28 and TRBJ2-7; possibly TRBD2 for D (5 bases). The length of the CDR3 is 15 residues. Germline CDR1 and CDR2: MDHEN and SYDVKM. Trimming stripped 6 bases from V and 1 base from J, with 16 bases between. CDR3 amino acids: CASRADKGGSYEQYF. CDR3 bases: TGTGCCAGCAGAGCCGACAAGGGCGGGTCCTACGAGCAGTACTTC. The variable domain in full, completed from reference TRBV28 and TRBJ2-7, reads DVKVTQSSRYLVKRTGEKVFLECVQDMDHENMFWYRQDPGLGLRLIYFSYDVKMKEKGDIPEGYSVSREKKERFSLILESASTNQTSMYLCASRADKGGSYEQYFGPGTRLTVT.